This T cell receptor (beta chain) was found in a study of shared clonotypes between healthy human individuals (dated by TCRdb to between 2020 and 2021). Background for the entire study: The cohort included three men and a couple of women between 18 and 49 years of age. The study deeply sequenced blood TCR repertoires of roughly five healthy adults to estimate repertoire size and the extent of clonotype sharing between individuals. Different laboratories and diverse techniques were used to prepare libraries and sequence TCR repertoires, to increase sequencing depth and limit assay-specific biases. Leukapheresis yielded between about 0.94 and 9 billion PBMCs per donor. General study outcomes and caveats: Pairwise subsampling indicated that sequencing depth was expected to affect the degree of clonotype sharing among donors. The genetic and exposure-history diversity represented was limited by the small number of donors. Sampling was restricted to blood, and TCR repertoires in tissues likely differ from the TCR repertoires found in blood.

A note on this clone: Its cognate antigen has yet to be identified. No base quality information exists; no much larger clone differs at one position.

Using the deep immunoSEQ assay, multiplex PCR amplified TCR CDR3 regions from genomic DNA. For each cell subset, the extracted genomic DNA was distributed evenly across all wells of several immunoSEQ 96-well plates, and each plate served as one replicate. For unsorted PBMC, each replicate PCR was loaded with approximately 320 ng genomic DNA, equivalent to about 30,000 T cell genomes. Ten immunoSEQ deep assay plates were used to sequence the unsorted PBMC genomic DNA. Purified libraries were quantified with a Qubit 3.0 fluorometer, sized on a Bioanalyzer 2100, and re-quantified with the KAPA Library Quantification kit. Every immunoSEQ 96-well plate was sequenced on a dedicated single-read 150-cycle Illumina NextSeq 550 flow cell. In the authors' own workflow: Because the immunoSEQ output held only junctional sequences and lacked quality scores, the filtering could not match the filtering applied to full-length reads. Sequences were annotated with PyIR, a Python wrapper for IgBLAST v1.9, using IMGT germline references to assign V/J genes and CDR3. Any read was removed if the V/J assignment was weak (E-value above 1e-6), the CDR3 was missing, or the read contained stop codons, out-of-frame junctions, or ambiguous translated residues. V3J clonotypes were defined by identical inferred V gene, J gene, and CDR3 amino acid sequence. To compute the percentage overlap between repertoires, the number of shared unique clonotypes was divided by the size of the smaller repertoire. Richness of each repertoire was evaluated using RTK rarefaction, the Chao1 estimator, and Recon v2.1 estimates of unobserved clonotypes. TCRdb mirrors the immuneACCESS table, restricted to in-frame sequences. Some clones are absent from its copies; in checked studies, under half trace to an unresolved V gene, and the reason for the others is unknown. Clone size and the V and J calls come from that table; the DNA yielded D and trimming. In this sample the table shows some 500,000 clones, 70% to 80% of which occur a single time. The top ten hold around 13% of the sample.

The donors were healthy, HIV-negative adults who had no recently reported acute infections or vaccinations. Only Caucasian adults living in Nashville, Tennessee, USA were represented among the donors. For unsorted samples, 70 million to 95 million PBMCs were counted, and genomic DNA was extracted using the QIAamp DNA Blood Mini kit. Blood was obtained by leukapheresis, after which PBMCs were separated by Ficoll-Histopaque density gradient centrifugation and cryopreserved in liquid nitrogen vapor phase. The germline V gene yields LGHNA for CDR1 and YSLEER for CDR2. The CDR3 has 14 amino acids, counting the end cysteine and phenylalanine. Only the CDR3 portion is preserved as DNA: 42 bases, with reading frame beginning at the first base. V and J lose 3 bases and 0 bases, and a span of 6 bases separates them.

This chain is built from TRBV4-3 and TRBJ1-3; 5 matching bases give a weak D call of TRBD1. This receptor was identified in a woman in her forties in good health. Some clones in this sample may be carry-over from other donors' samples. Sequenced input: PBMCs. The nucleotide sequence reads TGCGCCAGCAGCCAGCAGGGCTCTGGAAACACCATATATTTT. It translates as CASSQQGSGNTIYF.